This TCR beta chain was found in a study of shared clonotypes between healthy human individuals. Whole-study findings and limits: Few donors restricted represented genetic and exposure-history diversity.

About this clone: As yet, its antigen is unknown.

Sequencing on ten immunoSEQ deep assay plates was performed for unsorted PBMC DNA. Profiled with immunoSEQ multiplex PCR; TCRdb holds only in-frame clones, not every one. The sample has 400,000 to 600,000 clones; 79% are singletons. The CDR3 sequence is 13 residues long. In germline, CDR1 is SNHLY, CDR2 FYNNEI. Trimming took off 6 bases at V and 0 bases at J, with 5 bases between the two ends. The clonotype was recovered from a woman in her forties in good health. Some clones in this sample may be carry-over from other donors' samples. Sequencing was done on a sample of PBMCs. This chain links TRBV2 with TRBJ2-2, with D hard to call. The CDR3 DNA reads TGTGCCAGCAGCCAGACGAACACCGGGGAGCTGTTTTTT. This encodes CASSQTNTGELFF.